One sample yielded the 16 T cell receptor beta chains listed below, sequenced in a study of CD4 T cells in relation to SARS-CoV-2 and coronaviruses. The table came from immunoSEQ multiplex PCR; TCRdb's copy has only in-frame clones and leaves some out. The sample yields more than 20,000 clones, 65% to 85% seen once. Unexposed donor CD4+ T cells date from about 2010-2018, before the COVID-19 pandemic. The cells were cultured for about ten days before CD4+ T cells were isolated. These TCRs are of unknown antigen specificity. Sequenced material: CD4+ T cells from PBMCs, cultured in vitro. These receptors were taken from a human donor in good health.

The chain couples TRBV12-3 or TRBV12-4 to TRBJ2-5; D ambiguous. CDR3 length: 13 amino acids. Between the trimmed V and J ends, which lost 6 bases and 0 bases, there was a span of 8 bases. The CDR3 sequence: CASSRANQETQYF. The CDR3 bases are TGTGCCAGCAGCCGAGCTAACCAAGAGACCCAGTACTTC.

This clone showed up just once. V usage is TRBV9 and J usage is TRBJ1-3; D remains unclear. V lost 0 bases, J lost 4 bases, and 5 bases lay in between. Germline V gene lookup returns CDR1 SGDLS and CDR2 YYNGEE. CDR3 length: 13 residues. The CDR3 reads CASSVDIGNTIYF. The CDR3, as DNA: TGTGCCAGCAGCGTAGACATCGGAAACACCATATATTTT.

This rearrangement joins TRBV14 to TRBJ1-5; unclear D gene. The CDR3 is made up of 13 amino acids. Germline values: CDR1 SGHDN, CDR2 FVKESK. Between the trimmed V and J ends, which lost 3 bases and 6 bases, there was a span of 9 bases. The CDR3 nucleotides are TGTGCCAGCAGCCACGCTCCGGGTCAGCCCCAGCATTTT. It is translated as CASSHAPGQPQHF.

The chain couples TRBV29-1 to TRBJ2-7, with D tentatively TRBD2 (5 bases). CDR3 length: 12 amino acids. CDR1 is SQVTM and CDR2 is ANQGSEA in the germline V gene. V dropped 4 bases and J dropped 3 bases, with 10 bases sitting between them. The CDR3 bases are TGCAGCGTTGGGCCTAGCTTCTACGAGCAGTACTTC. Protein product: CSVGPSFYEQYF.

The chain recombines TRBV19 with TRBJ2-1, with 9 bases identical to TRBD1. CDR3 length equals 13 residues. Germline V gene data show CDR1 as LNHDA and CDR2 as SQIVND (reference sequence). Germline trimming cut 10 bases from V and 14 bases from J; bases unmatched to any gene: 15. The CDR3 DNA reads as TGTGCCACAACCGACCGGGACAGGGACGGGAAGTTCTTC. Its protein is CATTDRDRDGKFF.

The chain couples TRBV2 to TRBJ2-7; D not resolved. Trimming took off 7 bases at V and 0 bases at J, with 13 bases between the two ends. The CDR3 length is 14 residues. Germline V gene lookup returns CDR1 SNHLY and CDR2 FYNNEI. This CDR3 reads CASIPTTSSYEQYF. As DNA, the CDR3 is TGTGCCAGCATCCCTACAACAAGCTCCTACGAGCAGTACTTC.

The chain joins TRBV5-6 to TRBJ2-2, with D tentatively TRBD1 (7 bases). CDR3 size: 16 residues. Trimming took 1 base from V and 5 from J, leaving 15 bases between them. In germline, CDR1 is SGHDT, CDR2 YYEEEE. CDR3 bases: TGTGCCAGCAGCTTGAGGCGGGACAGAGTTACCGGGGAGCTGTTTTTT. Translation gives CASSLRRDRVTGELFF.

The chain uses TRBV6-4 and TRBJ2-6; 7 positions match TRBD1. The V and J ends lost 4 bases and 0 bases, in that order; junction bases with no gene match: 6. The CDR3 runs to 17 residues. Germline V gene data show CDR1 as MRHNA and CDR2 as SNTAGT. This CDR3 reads CASSGETGPSGANVLTF. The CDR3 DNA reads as TGTGCCAGCAGTGGAGAGACAGGGCCCTCTGGGGCCAACGTCCTGACTTTC.

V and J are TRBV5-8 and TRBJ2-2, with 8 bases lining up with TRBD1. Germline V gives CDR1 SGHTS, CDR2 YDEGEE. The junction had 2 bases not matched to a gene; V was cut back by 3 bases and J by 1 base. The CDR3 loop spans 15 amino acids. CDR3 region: CASSYGQGNTGELFF. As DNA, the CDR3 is TGTGCCAGCAGCTACGGACAGGGGAACACCGGGGAGCTGTTTTTT.

This CDR3 is CASSQEDVTDTQYF. CDR3 DNA: TGCGCCAGCAGCCAAGAAGACGTAACAGATACGCAGTATTTT. This rearrangement joins TRBV4-1 to TRBJ2-3; no firm D call. Trimming stripped 0 bases from V and 3 bases from J, with 7 bases between. Germline V CDR1 and CDR2: MGHRA, YSYEKL. The CDR3 loop spans 14 amino acids.

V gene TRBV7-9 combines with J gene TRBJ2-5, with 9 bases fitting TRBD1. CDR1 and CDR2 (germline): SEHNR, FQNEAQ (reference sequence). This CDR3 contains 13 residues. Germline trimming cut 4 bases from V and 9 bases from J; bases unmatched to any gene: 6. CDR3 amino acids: CASSYTDRGAQYF. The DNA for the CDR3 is TGTGCCAGCAGCTATACAGACAGGGGGGCCCAGTACTTC.

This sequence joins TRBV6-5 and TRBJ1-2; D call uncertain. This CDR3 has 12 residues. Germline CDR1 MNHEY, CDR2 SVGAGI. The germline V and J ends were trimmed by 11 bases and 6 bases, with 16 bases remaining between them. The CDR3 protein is CAAKDGTDGYTF. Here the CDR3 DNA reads TGTGCCGCAAAGGACGGCACGGATGGCTACACCTTC.

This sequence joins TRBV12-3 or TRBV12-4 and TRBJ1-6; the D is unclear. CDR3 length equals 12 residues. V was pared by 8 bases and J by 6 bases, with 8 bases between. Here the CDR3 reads CASAWGNSPLHF. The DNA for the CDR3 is TGTGCCAGCGCCTGGGGTAATTCACCCCTCCACTTT.

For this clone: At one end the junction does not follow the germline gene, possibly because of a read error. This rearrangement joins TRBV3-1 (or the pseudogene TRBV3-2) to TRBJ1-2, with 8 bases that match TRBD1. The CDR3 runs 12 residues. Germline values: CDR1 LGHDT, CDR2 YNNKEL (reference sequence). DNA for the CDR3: TGTGCCAGCGGCCAGGGGGCCGCTGGCTACACCTTC. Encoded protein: CASGQGAAGYTF.

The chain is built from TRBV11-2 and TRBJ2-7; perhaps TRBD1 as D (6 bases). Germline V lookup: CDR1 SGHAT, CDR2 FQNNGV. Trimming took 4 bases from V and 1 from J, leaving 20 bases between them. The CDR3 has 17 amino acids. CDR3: CASSSIDRFEGSYEQYF. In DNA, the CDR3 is TGTGCCAGCAGCTCAATCGACAGGTTCGAGGGATCCTACGAGCAGTACTTC.

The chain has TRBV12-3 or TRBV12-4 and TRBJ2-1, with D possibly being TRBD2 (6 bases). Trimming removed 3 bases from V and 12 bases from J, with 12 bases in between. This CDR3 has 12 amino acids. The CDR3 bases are TGTGCCAGCAGTTTGCCCCCCGGGGGGCAGTTCTTC. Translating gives CASSLPPGGQFF.